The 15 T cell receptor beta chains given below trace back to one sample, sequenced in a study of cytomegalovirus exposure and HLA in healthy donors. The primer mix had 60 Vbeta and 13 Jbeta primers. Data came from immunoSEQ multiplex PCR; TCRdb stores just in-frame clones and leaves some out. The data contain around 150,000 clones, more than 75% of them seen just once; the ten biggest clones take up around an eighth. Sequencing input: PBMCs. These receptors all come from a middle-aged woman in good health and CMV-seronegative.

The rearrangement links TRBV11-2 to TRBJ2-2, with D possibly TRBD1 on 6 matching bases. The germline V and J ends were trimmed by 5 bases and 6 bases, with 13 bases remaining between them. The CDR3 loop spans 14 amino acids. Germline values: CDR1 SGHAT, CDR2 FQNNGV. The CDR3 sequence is CASSQQGAAGELFF. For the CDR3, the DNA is TGTGCCAGCAGCCAACAGGGTGCTGCCGGGGAGCTGTTTTTT.

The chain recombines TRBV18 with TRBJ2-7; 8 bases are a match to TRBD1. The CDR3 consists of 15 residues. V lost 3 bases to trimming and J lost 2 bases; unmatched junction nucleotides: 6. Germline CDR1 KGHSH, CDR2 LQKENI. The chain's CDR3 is CASSPQDRDPYEQYF. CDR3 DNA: TGTGCCAGCTCACCGCAGGACAGGGATCCCTACGAGCAGTACTTC. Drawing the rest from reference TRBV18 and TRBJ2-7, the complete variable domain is NAGVMQNPRHLVRRRGQEARLRCSPMKGHSHVYWYRQLPEEGLKFMVYLQKENIIDESGMPKERFSAEFPKEGPSILRIQQVVRGDSAAYFCASSPQDRDPYEQYFGPGTRLTVT.

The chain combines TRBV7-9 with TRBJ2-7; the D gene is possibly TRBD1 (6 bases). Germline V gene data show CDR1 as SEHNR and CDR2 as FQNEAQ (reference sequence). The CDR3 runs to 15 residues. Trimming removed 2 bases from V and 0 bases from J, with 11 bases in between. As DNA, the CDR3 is TGTGCCAGCAGCTTAATCACAGGGAGCTCCTACGAGCAGTACTTC. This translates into CASSLITGSSYEQYF.

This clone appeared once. The CDR3 nucleotides are TGCGCCAGCAGCTTGGAGGGGGGGGTTACGCAGTATTTT. The encoded protein is CASSLEGGVTQYF. The chain is built from TRBV5-1 and TRBJ2-3; perhaps TRBD2 as D (7 bases). The CDR3 extends over 13 amino acids. From germline, CDR1 is SGHRS and CDR2 YFSETQ. V was clipped by 0 bases and J by 8 bases, with 10 bases between them.

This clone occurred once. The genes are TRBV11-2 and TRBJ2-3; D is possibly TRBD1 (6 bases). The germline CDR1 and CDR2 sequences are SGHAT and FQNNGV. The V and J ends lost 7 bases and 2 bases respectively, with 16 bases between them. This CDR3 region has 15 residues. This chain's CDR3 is CASTTWGRPTDTQYF. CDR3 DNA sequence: TGTGCCAGCACGACTTGGGGGCGGCCCACAGATACGCAGTATTTT. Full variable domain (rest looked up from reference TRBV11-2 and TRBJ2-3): EAGVAQSPRYKIIEKRQSVAFWCNPISGHATLYWYQQILGQGPKLLIQFQNNGVVDDSQLPKDRFSAERLKGVDSTLKIQPAKLEDSAVYLCASTTWGRPTDTQYFGPGTRLTVL.

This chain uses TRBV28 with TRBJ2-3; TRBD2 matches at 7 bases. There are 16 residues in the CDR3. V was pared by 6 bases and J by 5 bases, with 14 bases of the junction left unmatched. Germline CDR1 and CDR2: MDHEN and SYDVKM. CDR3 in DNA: TGTGCCAGCAGCTCCTTAGATAGGCGGGAGATAGATACGCAGTATTTT. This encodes CASSSLDRREIDTQYF.

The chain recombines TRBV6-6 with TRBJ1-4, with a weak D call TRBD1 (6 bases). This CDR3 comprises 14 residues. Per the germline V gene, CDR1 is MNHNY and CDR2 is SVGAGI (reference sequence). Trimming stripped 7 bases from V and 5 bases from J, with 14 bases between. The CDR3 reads CASTQGYSNEKLFF. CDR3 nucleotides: TGTGCCAGCACCCAGGGGTACTCGAATGAAAAACTGTTTTTT.

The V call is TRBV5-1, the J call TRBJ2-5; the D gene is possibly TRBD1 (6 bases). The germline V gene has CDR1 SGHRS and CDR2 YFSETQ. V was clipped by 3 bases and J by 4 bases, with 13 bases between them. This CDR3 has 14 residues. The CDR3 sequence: CASSWAQGRETQYF. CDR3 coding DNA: TGCGCCAGCAGCTGGGCACAGGGCAGAGAGACCCAGTACTTC. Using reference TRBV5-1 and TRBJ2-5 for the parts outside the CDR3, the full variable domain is KAGVTQTPRYLIKTRGQQVTLSCSPISGHRSVSWYQQTPGQGLQFLFEYFSETQRNKGNFPGRFSGRQFSNSRSEMNVSTLELGDSALYLCASSWAQGRETQYFGPGTRLLVL.

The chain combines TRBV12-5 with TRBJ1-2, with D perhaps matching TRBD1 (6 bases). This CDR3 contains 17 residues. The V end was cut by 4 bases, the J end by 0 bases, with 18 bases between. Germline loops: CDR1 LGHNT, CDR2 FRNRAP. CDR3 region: CASGSDQDSLANYGYTF. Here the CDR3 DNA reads TGTGCTAGTGGTTCCGACCAGGACAGTCTAGCTAACTATGGCTACACCTTC.

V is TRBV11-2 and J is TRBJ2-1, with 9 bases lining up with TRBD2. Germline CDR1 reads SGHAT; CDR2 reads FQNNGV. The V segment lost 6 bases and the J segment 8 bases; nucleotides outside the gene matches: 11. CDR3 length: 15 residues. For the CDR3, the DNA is TGTGCCAGCAGAAGAAGCGGGGGGCGGCGCGATGAGCAGTTCTTC. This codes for CASRRSGGRRDEQFF.

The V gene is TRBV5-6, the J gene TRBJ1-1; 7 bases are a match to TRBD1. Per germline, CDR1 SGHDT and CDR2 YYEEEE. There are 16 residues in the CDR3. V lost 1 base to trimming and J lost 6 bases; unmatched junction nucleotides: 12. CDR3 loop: CASSLPGQELHAEAFF. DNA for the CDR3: TGTGCCAGCAGCTTGCCCGGACAGGAGTTACACGCTGAAGCTTTCTTT.

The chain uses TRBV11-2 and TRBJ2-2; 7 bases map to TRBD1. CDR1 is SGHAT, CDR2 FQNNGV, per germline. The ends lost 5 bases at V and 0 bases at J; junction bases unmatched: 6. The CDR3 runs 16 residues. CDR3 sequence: CASSAQTGTNTGELFF. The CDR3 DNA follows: TGTGCCAGCAGCGCTCAGACAGGGACGAACACCGGGGAGCTGTTTTTT.

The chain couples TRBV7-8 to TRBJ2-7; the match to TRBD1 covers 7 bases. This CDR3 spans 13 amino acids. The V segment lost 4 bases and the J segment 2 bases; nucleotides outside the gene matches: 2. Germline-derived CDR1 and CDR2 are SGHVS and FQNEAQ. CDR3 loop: CASSSTGAYEQYF. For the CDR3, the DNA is TGTGCCAGCAGCTCCACAGGGGCCTACGAGCAGTACTTC.

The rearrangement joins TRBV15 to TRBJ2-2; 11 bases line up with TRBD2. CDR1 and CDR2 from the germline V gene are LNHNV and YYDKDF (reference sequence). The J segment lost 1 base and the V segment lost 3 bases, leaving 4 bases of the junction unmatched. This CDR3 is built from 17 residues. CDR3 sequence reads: CATSSLGTSGNTGELFF. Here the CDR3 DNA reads TGTGCCACCAGCAGCCTAGGGACTAGCGGGAACACCGGGGAGCTGTTTTTT.

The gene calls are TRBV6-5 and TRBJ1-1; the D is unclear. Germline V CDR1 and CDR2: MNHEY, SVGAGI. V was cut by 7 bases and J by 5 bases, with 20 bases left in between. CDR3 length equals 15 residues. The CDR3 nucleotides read TGTGCCAGCACCCTACGTAGCGGACCGAATACTGAAGCTTTCTTT. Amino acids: CASTLRSGPNTEAFF.